This T cell receptor (beta chain) was identified in a study of monozygotic twins with inflammatory bowel disease. For this clonotype: The antigen remains unidentified.

Overall study results and limits: Different T cell subtypes could not be distinguished. The co-twins with IBD showed lower TCRbeta diversity (inverse Simpson) than their healthy siblings.

TCRdb reprocessed the 5' RACE reads and stores each CDR3 protein as one record, lacking DNA. The sample table includes some 400,000 distinct CDR3 sequences. Researchers isolated total RNA from whole blood without sorting T cells. Sequenced input: blood. The TCR comes from a human donor with ulcerative colitis or Crohn's disease, or a healthy co-twin of an affected twin (not recorded which).

This chain's CDR3 is CASSQDIGGSTEAFF. The chain carries TRBV4-1 and TRBJ1-1. This CDR3 contains 15 residues. In germline, CDR1 is MGHRA, CDR2 YSYEKL.